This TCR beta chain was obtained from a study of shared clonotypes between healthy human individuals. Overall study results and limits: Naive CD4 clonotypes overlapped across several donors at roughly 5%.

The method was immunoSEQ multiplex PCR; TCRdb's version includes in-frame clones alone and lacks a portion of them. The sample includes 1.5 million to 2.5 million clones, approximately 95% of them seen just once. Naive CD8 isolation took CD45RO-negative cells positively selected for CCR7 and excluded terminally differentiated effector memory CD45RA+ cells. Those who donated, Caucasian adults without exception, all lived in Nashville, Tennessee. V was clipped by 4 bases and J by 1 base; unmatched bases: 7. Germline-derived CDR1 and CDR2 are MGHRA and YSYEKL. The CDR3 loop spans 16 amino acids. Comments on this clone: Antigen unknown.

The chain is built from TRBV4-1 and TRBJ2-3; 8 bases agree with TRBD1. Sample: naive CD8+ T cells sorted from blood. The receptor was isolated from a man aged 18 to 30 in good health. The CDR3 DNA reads TGCGCCAGCAGCCCCTGGGACAGGTCAGGCACAGATACGCAGTATTTT. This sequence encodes CASSPWDRSGTDTQYF.